The clone carrying this T cell receptor (beta chain) was observed a handful of times. What it binds is unknown. The sample comes from a study of T cells in localized non-small cell lung cancer. General observations from the study: In uninvolved adjacent lung, T cell clonality reached its highest value, exceeding tumor. The study sequenced only one region of the tumor. As a result, intratumor heterogeneity could not be excluded and remains possible.

From germline, CDR1 is MNHEY and CDR2 SVGAGI. The V end lost 5 bases, the J end lost 12 bases, and 23 bases lay between the germline ends. The CDR3 sequence is 14 residues long. Data came from immunoSEQ multiplex PCR; TCRdb stores just in-frame clones and leaves some out. The profile shows about 24,000 clones, 84% of them singletons. The specimen was PBMCs, collected before any cancer treatment. This chain uses TRBV6-5 with TRBJ2-7; TRBD2 is a possible D gene (6 bases). The clonotype was recovered from a man aged 35-69 years with stage II lung adenocarcinoma. The CDR3 DNA follows: TGTGCCAGCAGTCCCCACGGGAGACGGCAGGTGTGGTACTTC. Amino acid sequence: CASSPHGRRQVWYF.